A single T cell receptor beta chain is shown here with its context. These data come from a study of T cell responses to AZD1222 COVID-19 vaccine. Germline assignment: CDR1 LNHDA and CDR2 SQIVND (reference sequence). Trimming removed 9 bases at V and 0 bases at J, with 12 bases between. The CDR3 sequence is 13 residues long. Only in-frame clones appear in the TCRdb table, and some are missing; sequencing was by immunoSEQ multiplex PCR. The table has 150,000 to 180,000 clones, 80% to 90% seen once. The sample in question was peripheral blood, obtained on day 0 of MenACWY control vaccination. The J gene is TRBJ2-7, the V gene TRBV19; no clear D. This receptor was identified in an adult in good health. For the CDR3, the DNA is TGTGCCAGCCCGGACCGCTCCTCCTACGAGCAGTACGTC. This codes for CASPDRSSYEQYV.